One sample yielded the 4 T cell receptor beta chains listed below, sequenced in a study of blood T cell repertoires in COVID-19. Clones were sequenced by immunoSEQ multiplex PCR, and TCRdb holds only the in-frame ones, with some missing. Of about 480,000 clones in the sample, 89% are singletons; the top ten hold 0.75% to 0.9%. The specimen sequenced was peripheral blood. The receptors were gathered from a man aged 18 to 30 with COVID-19, enrolled during active disease.

The chain uses TRBV19 and TRBJ2-2; D might be TRBD1 (5 bases). V lost 5 bases, J lost 5 bases, and 15 bases lay in between. The V gene's germline CDR1 is LNHDA and CDR2 SQIVND (reference sequence). The CDR3 sequence is 15 residues long. The CDR3 is CASSPRGAKTGELFF. CDR3 bases: TGTGCCAGTAGTCCTAGGGGCGCAAAAACCGGGGAGCTGTTTTTT.

The V call is TRBV2, the J call TRBJ1-2, with D unresolved. V was pared by 7 bases and J by 4 bases, with 10 bases between. Looked up from germline, CDR1 is SNHLY and CDR2 is FYNNEI. This CDR3 spans 12 amino acids. This CDR3 is CASNENSYGYTF. In DNA form, the CDR3 reads TGTGCCAGCAACGAGAACAGCTATGGCTACACCTTC.

CDR3 in DNA: TGTGCCAGCAGATCGCAGGGGGCAGATGGAAACACCATATATTTT. Translated: CASRSQGADGNTIYF. V is TRBV27 and J is TRBJ1-3; 8 bases map to TRBD1. V shed 6 bases, J shed 3 bases, and the junction held 7 bases outside the gene matches. In germline, CDR1 is MNHEY, CDR2 SMNVEV (reference sequence). This CDR3 has 15 residues.

The V gene is TRBV5-1, the J gene TRBJ2-5; the D gene is possibly TRBD2 (6 bases). From germline, CDR1 is SGHRS and CDR2 YFSETQ. This CDR3 contains 12 residues. V was clipped by 5 bases and J by 2 bases, with 7 bases between them. The CDR3 region has the DNA TGCGCCAGCAGACTAGCTCAAGAGACCCAGTACTTC. Its translation: CASRLAQETQYF.